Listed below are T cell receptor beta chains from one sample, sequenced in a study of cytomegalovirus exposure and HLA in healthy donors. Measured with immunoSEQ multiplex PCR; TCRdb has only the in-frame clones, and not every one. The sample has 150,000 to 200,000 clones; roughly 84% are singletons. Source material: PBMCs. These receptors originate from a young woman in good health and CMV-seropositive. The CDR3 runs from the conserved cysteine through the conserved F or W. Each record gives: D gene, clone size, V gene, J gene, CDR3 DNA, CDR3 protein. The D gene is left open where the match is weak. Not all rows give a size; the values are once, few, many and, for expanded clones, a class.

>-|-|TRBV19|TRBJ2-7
TGTGCCAGTAGGTGGACAGTTCTCTCCTACGAGCAGTACTTC
CASRWTVLSYEQYF
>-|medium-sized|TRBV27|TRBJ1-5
TGTGCCAGCACCAATACAGGTGTTGGTCAGCCCCAGCATTTT
CASTNTGVGQPQHF
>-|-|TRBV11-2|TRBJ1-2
TGTGCCAGCAGTGAGGTTTTTGGATCCTTCTATGGCTACACCTTC
CASSEVFGSFYGYTF
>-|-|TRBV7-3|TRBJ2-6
TGTGCCAGCAGCCCTACTAGCACCGGGGCCAACGTCCTGACTTTC
CASSPTSTGANVLTF
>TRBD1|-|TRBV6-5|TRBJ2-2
TGTGCCAGCAGCCCCCGGGGACAGGGAATCGGGGAGCTGTTTTTT
CASSPRGQGIGELFF
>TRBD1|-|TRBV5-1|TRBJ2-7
TGCGCCAGCAGGAAAGGGGGCCTCAAGGACCACGAGCAGTACTTC
CASRKGGLKDHEQYF
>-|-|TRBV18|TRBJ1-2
TGTGCCAGCTCACCAGAGGCAGGGCCTGGCTACACCTTC
CASSPEAGPGYTF
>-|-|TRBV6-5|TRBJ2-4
TGTGCCAGCAGTTACTCTAAGCTAGCCAAAAACATTCAGTACTTC
CASSYSKLAKNIQYF
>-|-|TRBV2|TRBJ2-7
TGTGCCAGCAGTGAAGGGCGGGGAAGTCTGTCCGAGCAGTACTTC
CASSEGRGSLSEQYF
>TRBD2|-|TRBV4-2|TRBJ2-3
TGTGCCAGCAGCCAAGTACCCGGGGGGAGTGGCACAGATACGCAGTATTTT
CASSQVPGGSGTDTQYF
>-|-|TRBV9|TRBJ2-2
TGTGCCAGCAGCGTGGGCGCTTCGAACACCGGGGAGCTGTTTTTT
CASSVGASNTGELFF
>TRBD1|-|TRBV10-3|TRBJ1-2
TGTGCCTCTCTCCGAGGACAGGGAGAAAACTATGGCTACACCTTC
CASLRGQGENYGYTF
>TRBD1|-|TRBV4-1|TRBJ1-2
TGCGCCAGCAGCCTCGACAGGGTGTCGGGAGGCTACACCTTC
CASSLDRVSGGYTF
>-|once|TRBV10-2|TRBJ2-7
TGCGCCAGCAGGTTTGGGGGGAACTACGAGCAGTACTTC
CASRFGGNYEQYF
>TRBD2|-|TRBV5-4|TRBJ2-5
TGTGCCAGCACCGGGGAGGGGCCAAGAGGGACCCAGTACTTC
CASTGEGPRGTQYF
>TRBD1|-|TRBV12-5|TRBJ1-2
TGTGCTAGTGTTGACAGGGTCCCGGGAGGCTACACCTTC
CASVDRVPGGYTF
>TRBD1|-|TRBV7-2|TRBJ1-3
TGTGCCAGCAGCCGCGGACAGGGGCGAAGTCCTTCTGGAAACACCATATATTTT
CASSRGQGRSPSGNTIYF
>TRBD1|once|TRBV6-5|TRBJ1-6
TGTGCCAGCAGAGCCGGGACAGCTAATTCACCCCTCCACTTT
CASRAGTANSPLHF